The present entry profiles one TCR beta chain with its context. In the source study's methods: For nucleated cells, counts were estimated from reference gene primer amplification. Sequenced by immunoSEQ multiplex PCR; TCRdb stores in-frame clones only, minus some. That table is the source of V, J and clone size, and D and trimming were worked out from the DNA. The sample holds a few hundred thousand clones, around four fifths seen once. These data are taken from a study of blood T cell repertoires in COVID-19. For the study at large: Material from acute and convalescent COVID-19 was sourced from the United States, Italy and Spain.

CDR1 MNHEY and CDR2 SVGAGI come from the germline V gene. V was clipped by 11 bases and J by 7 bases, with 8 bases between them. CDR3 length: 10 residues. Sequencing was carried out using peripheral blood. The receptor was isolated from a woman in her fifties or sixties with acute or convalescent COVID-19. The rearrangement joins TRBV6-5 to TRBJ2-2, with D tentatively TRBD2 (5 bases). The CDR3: CAGGRGELFF. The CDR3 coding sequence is TGTGCCGGAGGCCGCGGGGAGCTGTTTTTT.